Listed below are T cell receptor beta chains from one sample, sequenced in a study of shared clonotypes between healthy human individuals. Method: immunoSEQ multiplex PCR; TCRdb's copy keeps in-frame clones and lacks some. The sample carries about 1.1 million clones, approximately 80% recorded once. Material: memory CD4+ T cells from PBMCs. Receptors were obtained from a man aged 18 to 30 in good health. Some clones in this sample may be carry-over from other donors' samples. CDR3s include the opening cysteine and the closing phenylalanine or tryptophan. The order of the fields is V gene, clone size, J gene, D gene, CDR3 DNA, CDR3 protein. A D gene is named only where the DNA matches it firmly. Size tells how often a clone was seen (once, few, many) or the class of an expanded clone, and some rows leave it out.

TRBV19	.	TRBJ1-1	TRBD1	TGTGCCAGTAGATGGGGGAGTCGACAGGGGCATCCAGCTTTCTTT	CASRWGSRQGHPAFF
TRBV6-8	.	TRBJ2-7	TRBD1	TGTGCCAGCACCGGGGACAGGGCGATAGTTTACGAGCAGTACTTC	CASTGDRAIVYEQYF
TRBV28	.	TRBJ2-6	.	TGTGCCAGCAGTTCGCAGACAGTCTCTGGGGCCAACGTCCTGACTTTC	CASSSQTVSGANVLTF
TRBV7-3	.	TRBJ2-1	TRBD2	TGTGCCAGCAGCTTAACGGCTAGCGGATACAATGAGCAGTTCTTC	CASSLTASGYNEQFF
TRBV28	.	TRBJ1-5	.	TGTGCCAGCAGCTACGATCAGCCCCAGCATTTT	CASSYDQPQHF
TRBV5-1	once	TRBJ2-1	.	TGCGCCAGCAGGTCACCCGACTACAATGAGCAGTTCTTC	CASRSPDYNEQFF
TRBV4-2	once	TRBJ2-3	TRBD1	TGTGCCAGCAGCCAAGATACGGGGACAGGGGGCACAGATACGCAGTATTTT	CASSQDTGTGGTDTQYF
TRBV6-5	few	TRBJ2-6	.	TGTGCCAGCAGTTACTCTAATGGGGCCAACGTCCTGACTTTC	CASSYSNGANVLTF
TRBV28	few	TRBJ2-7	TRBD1	TGTGCCAGCAGTTTATTCTCTGGGCAGACAGGGGTGGGCTACGAGCAGTACTTC	CASSLFSGQTGVGYEQYF
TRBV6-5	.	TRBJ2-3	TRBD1	TGTGCCAGCAGCCCGCCGGGACAGGGCACAGATACGCAGTATTTT	CASSPPGQGTDTQYF
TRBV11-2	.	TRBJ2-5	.	TGTGCCAGCAGCTTAGGGTGGGGGTACCAAGAGACCCAGTACTTC	CASSLGWGYQETQYF